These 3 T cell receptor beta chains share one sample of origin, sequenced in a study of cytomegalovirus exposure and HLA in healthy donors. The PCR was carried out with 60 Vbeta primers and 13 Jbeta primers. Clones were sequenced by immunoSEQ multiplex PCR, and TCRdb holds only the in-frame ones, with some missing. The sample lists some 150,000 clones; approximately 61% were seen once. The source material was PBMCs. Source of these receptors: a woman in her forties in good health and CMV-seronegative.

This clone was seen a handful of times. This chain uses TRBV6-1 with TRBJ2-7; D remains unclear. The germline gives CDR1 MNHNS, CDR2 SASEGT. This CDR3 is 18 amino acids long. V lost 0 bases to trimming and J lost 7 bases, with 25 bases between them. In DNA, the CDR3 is TGTGCCAGCAGTGAAGCGCTTCGTAGATCGACACATCTGGAAGAGCAGTACTTC. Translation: CASSEALRRSTHLEEQYF.

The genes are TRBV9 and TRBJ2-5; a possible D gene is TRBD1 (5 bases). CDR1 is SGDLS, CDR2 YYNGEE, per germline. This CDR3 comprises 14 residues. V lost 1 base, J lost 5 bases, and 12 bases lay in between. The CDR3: CASSVSQGMETQYF. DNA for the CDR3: TGTGCCAGCAGCGTATCTCAGGGAATGGAGACCCAGTACTTC.

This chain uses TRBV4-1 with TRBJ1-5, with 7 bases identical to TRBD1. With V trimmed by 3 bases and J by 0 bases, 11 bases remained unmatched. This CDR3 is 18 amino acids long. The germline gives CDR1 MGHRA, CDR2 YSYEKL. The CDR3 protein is CASSQGRGGLYSNQPQHF. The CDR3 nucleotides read TGCGCCAGCAGCCAGGGGCGAGGGGGCCTTTATAGCAATCAGCCCCAGCATTTT.